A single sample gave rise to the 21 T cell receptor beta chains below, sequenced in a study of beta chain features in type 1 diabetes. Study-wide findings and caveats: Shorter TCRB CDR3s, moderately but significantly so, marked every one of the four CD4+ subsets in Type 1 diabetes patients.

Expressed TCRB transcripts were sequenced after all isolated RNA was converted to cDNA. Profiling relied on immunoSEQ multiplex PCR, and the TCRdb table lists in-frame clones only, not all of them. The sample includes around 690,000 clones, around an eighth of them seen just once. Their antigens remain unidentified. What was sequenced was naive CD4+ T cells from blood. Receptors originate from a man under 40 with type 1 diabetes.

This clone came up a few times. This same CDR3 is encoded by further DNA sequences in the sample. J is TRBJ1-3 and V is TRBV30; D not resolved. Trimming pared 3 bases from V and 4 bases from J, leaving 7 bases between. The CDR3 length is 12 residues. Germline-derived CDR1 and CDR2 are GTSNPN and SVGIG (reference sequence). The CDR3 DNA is TGTGCCTGGAGCGAAGGAGGAAACACCATATATTTT. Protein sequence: CAWSEGGNTIYF.

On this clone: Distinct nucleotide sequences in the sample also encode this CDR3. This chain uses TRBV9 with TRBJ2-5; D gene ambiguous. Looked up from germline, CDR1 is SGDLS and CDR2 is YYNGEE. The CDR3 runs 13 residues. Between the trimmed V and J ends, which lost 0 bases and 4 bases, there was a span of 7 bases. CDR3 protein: CASSVVGGETQYF. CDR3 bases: TGTGCCAGCAGCGTAGTAGGCGGAGAGACCCAGTACTTC.

This CDR3 is CSVGSGSGQGLNEQFF. CDR3 in DNA: TGCAGCGTTGGGTCCGGATCGGGACAGGGGCTCAATGAGCAGTTCTTC. This rearrangement joins TRBV29-1 to TRBJ2-1; TRBD1 aligns across 10 bases. This CDR3 spans 16 amino acids. After removal of 4 bases from V and 6 bases from J, the junction contained 12 bases not matched to a gene. CDR1 SQVTM and CDR2 ANQGSEA come from the germline V gene.

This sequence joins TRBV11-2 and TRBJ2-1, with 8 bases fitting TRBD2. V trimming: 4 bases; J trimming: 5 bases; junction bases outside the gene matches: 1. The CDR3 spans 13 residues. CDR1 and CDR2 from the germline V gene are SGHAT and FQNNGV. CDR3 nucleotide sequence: TGTGCCAGCAGCTGGCGGGGGGACAATGAGCAGTTCTTC. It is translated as CASSWRGDNEQFF.

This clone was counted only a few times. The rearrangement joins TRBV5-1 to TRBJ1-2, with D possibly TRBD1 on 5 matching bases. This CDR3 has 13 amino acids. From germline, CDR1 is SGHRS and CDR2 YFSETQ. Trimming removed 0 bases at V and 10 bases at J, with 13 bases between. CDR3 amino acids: CASSLDPQGLYTF. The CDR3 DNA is TGCGCCAGCAGCTTGGACCCGCAGGGCCTCTACACCTTC.

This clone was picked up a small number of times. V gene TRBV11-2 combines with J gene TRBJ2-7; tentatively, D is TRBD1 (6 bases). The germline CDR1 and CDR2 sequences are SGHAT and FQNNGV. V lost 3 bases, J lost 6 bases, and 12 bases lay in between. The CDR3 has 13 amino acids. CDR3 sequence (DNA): TGTGCCAGCAGCTTGAACAGGGACGGCGAGCAGTACTTC. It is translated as CASSLNRDGEQYF.

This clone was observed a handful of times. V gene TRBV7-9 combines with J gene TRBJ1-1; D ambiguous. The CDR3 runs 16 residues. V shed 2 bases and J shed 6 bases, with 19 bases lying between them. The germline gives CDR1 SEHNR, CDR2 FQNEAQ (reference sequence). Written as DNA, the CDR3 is TGTGCCAGCAGCTTAACCCCCACCACGGGTAAGTCTGAAGCTTTCTTT. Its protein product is CASSLTPTTGKSEAFF.

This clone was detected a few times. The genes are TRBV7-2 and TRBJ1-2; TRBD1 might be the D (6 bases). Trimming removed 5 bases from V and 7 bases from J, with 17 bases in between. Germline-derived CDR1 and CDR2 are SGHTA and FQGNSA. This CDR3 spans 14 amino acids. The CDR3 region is CASSPQGRAAGYTF. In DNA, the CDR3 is TGTGCCAGCAGCCCCCAGGGGCGGGCGGCTGGCTACACCTTC.

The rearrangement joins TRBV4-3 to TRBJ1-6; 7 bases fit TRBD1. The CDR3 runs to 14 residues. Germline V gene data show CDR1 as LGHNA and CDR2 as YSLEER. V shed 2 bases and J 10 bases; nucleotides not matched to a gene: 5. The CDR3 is CASSQQGERSPLHF. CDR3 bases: TGCGCCAGCAGCCAACAGGGGGAGAGATCACCCCTCCACTTT.

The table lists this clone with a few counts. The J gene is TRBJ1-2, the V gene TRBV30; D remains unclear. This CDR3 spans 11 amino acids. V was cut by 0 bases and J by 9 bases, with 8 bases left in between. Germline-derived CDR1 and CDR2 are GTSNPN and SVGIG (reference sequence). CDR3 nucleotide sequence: TGTGCCTGGAGTGTTAGGAGCAGCTACACCTTC. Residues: CAWSVRSSYTF.

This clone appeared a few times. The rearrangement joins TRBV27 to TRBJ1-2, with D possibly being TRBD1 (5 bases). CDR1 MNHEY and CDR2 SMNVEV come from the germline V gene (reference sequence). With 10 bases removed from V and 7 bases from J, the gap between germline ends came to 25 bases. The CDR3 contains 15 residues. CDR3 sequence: CATSPPGQGASGYTF. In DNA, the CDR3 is TGTGCCACCTCCCCCCCGGGCCAGGGAGCTTCTGGCTACACCTTC.

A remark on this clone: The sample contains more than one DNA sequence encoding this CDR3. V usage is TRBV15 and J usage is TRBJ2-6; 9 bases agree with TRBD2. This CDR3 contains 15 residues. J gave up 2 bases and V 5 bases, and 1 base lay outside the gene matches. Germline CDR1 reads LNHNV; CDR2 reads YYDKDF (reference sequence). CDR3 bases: TGTGCCACCAGCCGCGGGGGGGCTGGGGCCAACGTCCTGACTTTC. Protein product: CATSRGGAGANVLTF.

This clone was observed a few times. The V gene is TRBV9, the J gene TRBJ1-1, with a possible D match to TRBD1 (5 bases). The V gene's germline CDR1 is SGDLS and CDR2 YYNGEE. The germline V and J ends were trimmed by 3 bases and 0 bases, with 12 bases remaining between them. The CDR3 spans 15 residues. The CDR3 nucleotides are TGTGCCAGCAGCGCCAGGACAAGCATGAACACTGAAGCTTTCTTT. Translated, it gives CASSARTSMNTEAFF.

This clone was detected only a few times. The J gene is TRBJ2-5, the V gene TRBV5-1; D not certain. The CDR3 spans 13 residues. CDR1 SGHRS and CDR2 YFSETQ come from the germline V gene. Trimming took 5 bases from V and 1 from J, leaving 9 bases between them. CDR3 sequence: CASRITVQETQYF. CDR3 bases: TGCGCCAGCAGAATCACTGTCCAAGAGACCCAGTACTTC.

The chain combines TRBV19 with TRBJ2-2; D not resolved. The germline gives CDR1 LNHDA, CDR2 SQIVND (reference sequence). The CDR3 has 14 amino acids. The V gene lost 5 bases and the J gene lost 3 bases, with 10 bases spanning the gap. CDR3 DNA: TGTGCCAGTAGTCCCTTGGTTGACACCGGGGAGCTGTTTTTT. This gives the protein CASSPLVDTGELFF.

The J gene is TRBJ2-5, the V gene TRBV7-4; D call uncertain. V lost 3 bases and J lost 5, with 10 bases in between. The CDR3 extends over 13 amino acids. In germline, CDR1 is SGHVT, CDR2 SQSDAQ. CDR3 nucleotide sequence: TGTGCCAGCAGCTTTGCAGGCAGGGAGACCCAGTACTTC. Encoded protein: CASSFAGRETQYF.

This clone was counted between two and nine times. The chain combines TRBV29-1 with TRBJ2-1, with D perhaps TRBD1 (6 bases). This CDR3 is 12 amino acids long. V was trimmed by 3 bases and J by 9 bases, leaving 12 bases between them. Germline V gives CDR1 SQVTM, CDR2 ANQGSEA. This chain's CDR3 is CSVEGASGEQFF. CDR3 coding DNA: TGCAGCGTTGAGGGGGCGAGCGGTGAGCAGTTCTTC.

The CDR3 loop is CASSPGGQIAEAFF. DNA for the CDR3: TGTGCCAGCTCACCGGGCGGACAGATCGCTGAAGCTTTCTTT. This chain joins TRBV18 and TRBJ1-1; D is perhaps TRBD1 (6 bases). The CDR3 totals 14 residues. V was trimmed by 3 bases and J by 6 bases, leaving 14 bases between them. Germline-derived CDR1 and CDR2 are KGHSH and LQKENI.

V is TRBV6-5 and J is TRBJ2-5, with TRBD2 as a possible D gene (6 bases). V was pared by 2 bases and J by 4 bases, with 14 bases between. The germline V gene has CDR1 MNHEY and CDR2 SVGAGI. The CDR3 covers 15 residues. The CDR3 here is CASSYGTPVTETQYF. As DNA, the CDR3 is TGTGCCAGCAGTTACGGGACTCCTGTTACAGAGACCCAGTACTTC.

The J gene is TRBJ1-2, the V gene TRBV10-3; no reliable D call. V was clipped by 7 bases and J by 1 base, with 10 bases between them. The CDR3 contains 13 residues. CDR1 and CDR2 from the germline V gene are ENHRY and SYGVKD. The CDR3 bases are TGTGCCATCACCGGACGGATTAACTATGGCTACACCTTC. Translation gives CAITGRINYGYTF.

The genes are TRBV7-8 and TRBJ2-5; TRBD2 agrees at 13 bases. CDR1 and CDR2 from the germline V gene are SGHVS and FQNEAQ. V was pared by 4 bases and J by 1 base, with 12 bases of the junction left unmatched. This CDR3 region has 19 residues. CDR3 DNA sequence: TGTGCCAGCAGCTCTCCTTGGACTAGCGGGAGCCGAGCCCAAGAGACCCAGTACTTC. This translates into CASSSPWTSGSRAQETQYF. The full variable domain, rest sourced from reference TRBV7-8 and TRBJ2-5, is GAGVSQSPRYKVAKRGQDVALRCDPISGHVSLFWYQQALGQGPEFLTYFQNEAQLDKSGLPSDRFFAERPEGSVSTLKIQRTQQEDSAVYLCASSSPWTSGSRAQETQYFGPGTRLLVL.